The 2 T cell receptor beta chains below come from one sample, sequenced in a study of T cell changes during pregnancy in multiple sclerosis. Using immunoSEQ multiplex PCR, the repertoire was profiled, and TCRdb retains in-frame clones only, with some absent. In the table there are around 45,000 clones, 75% to 90% of which are singletons. The sequenced sample was CD8+ T cells from peripheral blood mononuclear cells, obtained in the second trimester of pregnancy. Receptor source: a female donor with multiple sclerosis, enrolled in a pregnancy study.

This clone was seen once. V usage is TRBV9 and J usage is TRBJ1-1, with a tentative D call TRBD1 (5 bases). The CDR3 sequence is 14 residues long. Trimming stripped 4 bases from V and 0 bases from J, with 10 bases between. The germline V gene encodes CDR1 SGDLS and CDR2 YYNGEE. The CDR3 region is CASSPMGLNTEAFF. For the CDR3, the DNA is TGTGCCAGCAGCCCTATGGGGCTGAACACTGAAGCTTTCTTT.

CDR3 in amino acids: CASSPDREFTDTQYF. In DNA form, the CDR3 reads TGTGCCAGCAGCCCCGACAGGGAATTCACAGATACGCAGTATTTT. J is TRBJ2-3 and V is TRBV5-6; 7 bases are shared with TRBD1. This CDR3 contains 15 residues. Germline values: CDR1 SGHDT, CDR2 YYEEEE. V dropped 4 bases and J dropped 2; count of bases not matched to a gene: 7.